A few counts support the clone carrying this TCR beta chain. This entry comes from a study of CD8+ T cells in alopecia areata. Treatment specified: oral pan-JAK inhibitor, 5-10 mg twice daily. Between the trimmed V and J ends, which lost 3 bases and 8 bases, there was a span of 16 bases. Germline V lookup: CDR1 SEHNR, CDR2 FQNEAQ (reference sequence). The CDR3 has 14 residues. As the sequencing template, cDNA was produced by extracting RNA and reverse transcribing it. This table comes from immunoSEQ multiplex PCR, and its TCRdb copy is limited to in-frame clones, with some not included. The table shows around 100,000 clones, with 60% occurring only once.

This chain links TRBV7-9 with TRBJ2-5; possibly TRBD2 for D (5 bases). The source is a human donor with alopecia areata. Sequences were derived from CD8+ T cells sorted from blood, sampled around week 55, from a patient treated with tofacitinib. In DNA, the CDR3 is TGTGCCAGCAGCTTGGCCGACACTCCGGGAACCCAGTACTTC. Protein sequence: CASSLADTPGTQYF.